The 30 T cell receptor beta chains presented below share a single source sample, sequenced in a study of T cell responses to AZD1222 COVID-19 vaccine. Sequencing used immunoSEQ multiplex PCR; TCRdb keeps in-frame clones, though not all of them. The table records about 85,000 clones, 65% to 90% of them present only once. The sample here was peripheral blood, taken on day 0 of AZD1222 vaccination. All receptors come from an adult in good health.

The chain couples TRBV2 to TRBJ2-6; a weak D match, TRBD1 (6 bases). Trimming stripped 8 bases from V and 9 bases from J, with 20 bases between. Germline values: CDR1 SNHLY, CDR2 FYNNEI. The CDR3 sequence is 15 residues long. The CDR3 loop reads CASQSPGHPRNVLTF. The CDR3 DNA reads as TGTGCCAGCCAAAGTCCGGGACACCCACGCAACGTCCTGACTTTC.

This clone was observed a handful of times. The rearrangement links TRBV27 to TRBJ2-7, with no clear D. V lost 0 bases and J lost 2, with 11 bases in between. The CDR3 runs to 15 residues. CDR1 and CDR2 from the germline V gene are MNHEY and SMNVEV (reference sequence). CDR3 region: CASSLSIGRTYEQYF. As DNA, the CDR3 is TGTGCCAGCAGTTTATCGATTGGCCGTACCTACGAGCAGTACTTC.

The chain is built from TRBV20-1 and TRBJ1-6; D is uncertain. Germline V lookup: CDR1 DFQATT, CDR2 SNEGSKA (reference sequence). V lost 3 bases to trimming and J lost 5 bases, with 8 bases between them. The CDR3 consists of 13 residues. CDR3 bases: TGCAGTGCTAGTCGTCCGGATAATTCACCCCTCCACTTT. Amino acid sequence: CSASRPDNSPLHF.

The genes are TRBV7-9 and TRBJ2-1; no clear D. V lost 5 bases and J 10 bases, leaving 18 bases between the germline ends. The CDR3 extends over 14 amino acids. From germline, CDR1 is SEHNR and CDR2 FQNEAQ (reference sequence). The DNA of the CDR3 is TGTGCCAGCAGCCCCCGCGGCGGCTTCGAAGAGCAGTTCTTC. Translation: CASSPRGGFEEQFF.

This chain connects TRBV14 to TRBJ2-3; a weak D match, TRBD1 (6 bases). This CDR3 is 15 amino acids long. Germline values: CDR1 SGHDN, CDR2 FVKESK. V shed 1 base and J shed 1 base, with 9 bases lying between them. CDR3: CASSQGHRGTDTQYF. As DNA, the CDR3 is TGTGCCAGCAGCCAAGGCCACAGGGGCACAGATACGCAGTATTTT.

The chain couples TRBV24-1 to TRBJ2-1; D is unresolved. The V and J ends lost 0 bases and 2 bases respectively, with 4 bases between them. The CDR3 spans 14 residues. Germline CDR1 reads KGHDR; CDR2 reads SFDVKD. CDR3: CATSDLMAYNEQFF. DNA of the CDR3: TGTGCCACCAGTGATTTGATGGCCTACAATGAGCAGTTCTTC.

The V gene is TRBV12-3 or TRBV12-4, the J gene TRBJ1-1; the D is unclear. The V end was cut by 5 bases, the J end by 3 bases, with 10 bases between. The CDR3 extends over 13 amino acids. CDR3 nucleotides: TGTGCCAGCAGTCTTGATGGGTACACTGAAGCTTTCTTT. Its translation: CASSLDGYTEAFF.

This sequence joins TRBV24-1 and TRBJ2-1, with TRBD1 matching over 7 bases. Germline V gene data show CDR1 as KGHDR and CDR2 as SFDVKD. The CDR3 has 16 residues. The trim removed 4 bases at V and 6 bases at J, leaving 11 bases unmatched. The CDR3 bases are TGTGCCACCAGTGAGGCCTCAGGGGGACCAGTCAATGAGCAGTTCTTC. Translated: CATSEASGGPVNEQFF.

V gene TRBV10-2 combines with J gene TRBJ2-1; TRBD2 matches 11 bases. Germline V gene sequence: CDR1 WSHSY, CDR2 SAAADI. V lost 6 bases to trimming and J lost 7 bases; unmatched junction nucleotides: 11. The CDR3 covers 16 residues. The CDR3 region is CASRRRLAGTNNEQFF. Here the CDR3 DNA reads TGCGCCAGCAGGCGAAGACTAGCGGGGACTAATAATGAGCAGTTCTTC.

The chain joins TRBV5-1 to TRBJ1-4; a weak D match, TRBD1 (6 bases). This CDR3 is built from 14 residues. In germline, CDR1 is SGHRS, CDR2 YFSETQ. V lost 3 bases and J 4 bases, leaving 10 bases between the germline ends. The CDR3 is CASSYGQINEKLFF. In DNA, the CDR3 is TGCGCCAGCAGCTACGGACAGATTAATGAAAAACTGTTTTTT.

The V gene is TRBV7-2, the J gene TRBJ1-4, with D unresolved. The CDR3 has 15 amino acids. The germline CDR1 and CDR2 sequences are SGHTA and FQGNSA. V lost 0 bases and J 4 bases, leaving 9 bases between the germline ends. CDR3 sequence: CASSLATADNEKLFF. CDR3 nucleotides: TGTGCCAGCAGCTTAGCCACAGCCGATAATGAAAAACTGTTTTTT. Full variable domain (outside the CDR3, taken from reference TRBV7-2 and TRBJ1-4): GAGVSQSPSNKVTEKGKDVELRCDPISGHTALYWYRQSLGQGLEFLIYFQGNSAPDKSGLPSDRFSAERTGGSVSTLTIQRTQQEDSAVYLCASSLATADNEKLFFGSGTQLSVL.

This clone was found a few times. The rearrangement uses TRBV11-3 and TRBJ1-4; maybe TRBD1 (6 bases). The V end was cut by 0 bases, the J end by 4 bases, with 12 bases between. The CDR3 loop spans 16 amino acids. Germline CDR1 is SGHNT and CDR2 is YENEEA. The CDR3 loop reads CASSLETGTVNEKLFF. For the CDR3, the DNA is TGTGCCAGCAGCTTAGAAACAGGGACGGTTAATGAAAAACTGTTTTTT.

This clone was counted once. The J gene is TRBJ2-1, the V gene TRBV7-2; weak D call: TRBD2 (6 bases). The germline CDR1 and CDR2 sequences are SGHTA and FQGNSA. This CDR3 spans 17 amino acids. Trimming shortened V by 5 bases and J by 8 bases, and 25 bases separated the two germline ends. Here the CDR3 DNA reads TGTGCCAGCAGCCTTCAACCTTCTAGCGTTCCGGTGGATGAGCAGTTCTTC. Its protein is CASSLQPSSVPVDEQFF.

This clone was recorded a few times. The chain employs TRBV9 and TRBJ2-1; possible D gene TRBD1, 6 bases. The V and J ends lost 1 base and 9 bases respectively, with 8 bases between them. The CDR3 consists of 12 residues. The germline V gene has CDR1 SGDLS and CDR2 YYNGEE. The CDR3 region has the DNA TGTGCCAGCAGCGTAATAGGGGGTGAGCAGTTCTTC. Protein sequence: CASSVIGGEQFF.

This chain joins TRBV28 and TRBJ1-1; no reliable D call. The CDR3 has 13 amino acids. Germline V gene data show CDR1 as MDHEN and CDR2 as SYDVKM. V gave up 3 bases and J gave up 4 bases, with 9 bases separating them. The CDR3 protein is CASSLRRGTEAFF. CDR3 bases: TGTGCCAGCAGTTTGAGGAGAGGCACTGAAGCTTTCTTT.

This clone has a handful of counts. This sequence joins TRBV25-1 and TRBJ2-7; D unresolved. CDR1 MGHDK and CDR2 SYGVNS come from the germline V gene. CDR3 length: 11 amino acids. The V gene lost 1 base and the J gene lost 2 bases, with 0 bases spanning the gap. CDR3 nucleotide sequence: TGTGCCAGCAGTGAATCCTACGAGCAGTACTTC. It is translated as CASSESYEQYF.

The chain's CDR3 is CASSGRDRVRTEAFF. In DNA form, the CDR3 reads TGTGCCAGCAGCGGAAGGGACAGGGTACGGACTGAAGCTTTCTTT. The chain uses TRBV5-4 and TRBJ1-1; 9 bases are a match to TRBD1. Looked up from germline, CDR1 is SGHNT and CDR2 is YYREEE (reference sequence). The CDR3 is made up of 15 amino acids. Unmatched junction bases numbered 9, after V lost 4 bases and J lost 5 bases.

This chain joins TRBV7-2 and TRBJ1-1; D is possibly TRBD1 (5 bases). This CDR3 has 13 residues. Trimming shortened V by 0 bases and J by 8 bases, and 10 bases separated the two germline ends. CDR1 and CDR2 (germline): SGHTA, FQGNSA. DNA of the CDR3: TGTGCCAGCAGCTTAGCGTGGGGGGGGGAAGCTTTCTTT. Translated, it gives CASSLAWGGEAFF.

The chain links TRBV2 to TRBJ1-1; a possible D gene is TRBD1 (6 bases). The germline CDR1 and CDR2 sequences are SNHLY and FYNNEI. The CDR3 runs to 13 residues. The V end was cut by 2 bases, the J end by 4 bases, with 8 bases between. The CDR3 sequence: CASSELGGTEAFF. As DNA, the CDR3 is TGTGCCAGCAGTGAACTAGGGGGCACTGAAGCTTTCTTT.

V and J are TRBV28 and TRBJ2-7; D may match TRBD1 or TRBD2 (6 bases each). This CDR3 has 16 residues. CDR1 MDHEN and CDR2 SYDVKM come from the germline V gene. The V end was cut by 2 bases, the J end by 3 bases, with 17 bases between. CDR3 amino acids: CASSLPLTRGRYEQYF. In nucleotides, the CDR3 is TGTGCCAGCAGTTTACCTCTCACTCGGGGGCGCTACGAGCAGTACTTC.

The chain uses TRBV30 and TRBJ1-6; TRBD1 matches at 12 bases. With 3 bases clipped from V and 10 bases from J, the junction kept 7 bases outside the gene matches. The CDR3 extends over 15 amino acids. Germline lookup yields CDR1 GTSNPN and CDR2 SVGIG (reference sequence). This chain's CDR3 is CAWSTGTGGRSPLHF. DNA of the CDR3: TGTGCCTGGAGCACCGGGACAGGGGGCCGGTCACCCCTCCACTTT.

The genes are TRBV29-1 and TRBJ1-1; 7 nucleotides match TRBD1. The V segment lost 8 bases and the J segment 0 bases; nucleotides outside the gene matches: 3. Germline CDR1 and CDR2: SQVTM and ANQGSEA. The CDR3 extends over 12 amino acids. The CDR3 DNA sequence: TGCAGCCCGGGACAGTTGAACACTGAAGCTTTCTTT. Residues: CSPGQLNTEAFF.

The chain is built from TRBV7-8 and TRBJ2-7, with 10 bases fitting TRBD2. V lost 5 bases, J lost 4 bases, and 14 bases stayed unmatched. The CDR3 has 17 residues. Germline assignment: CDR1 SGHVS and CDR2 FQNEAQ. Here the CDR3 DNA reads TGTGCCAGCAGCCCGAACAGACTAGCGGGTGGCCCTTACGAGCAGTACTTC. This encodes CASSPNRLAGGPYEQYF. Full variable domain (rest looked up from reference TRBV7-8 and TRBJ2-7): GAGVSQSPRYKVAKRGQDVALRCDPISGHVSLFWYQQALGQGPEFLTYFQNEAQLDKSGLPSDRFFAERPEGSVSTLKIQRTQQEDSAVYLCASSPNRLAGGPYEQYFGPGTRLTVT.

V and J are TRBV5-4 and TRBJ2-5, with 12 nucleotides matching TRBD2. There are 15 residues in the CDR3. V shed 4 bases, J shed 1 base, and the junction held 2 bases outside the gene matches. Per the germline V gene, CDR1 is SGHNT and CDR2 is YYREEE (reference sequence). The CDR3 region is CASSLTSGSQETQYF. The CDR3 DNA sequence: TGTGCCAGCAGCCTGACTAGCGGGAGCCAAGAGACCCAGTACTTC.

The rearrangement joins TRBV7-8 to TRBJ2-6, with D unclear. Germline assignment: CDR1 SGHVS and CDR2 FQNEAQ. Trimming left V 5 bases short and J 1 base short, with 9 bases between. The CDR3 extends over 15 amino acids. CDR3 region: CASSGAVSGANVLTF. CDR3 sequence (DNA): TGTGCCAGCAGCGGAGCAGTGTCTGGGGCCAACGTCCTGACTTTC.

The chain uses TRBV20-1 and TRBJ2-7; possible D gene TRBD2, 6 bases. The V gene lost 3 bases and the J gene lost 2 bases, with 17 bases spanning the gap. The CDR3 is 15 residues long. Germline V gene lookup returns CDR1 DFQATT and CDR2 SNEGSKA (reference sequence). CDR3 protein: CSASNRQRATYEQYF. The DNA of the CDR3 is TGCAGTGCTAGTAACCGCCAGCGGGCGACCTACGAGCAGTACTTC.

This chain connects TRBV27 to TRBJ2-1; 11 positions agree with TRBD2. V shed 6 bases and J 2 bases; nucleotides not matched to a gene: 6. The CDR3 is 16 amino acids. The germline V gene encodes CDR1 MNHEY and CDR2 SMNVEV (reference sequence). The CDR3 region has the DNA TGTGCCAGCAGACAGACTAGCGGGATTCCCTACAATGAGCAGTTCTTC. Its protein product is CASRQTSGIPYNEQFF.

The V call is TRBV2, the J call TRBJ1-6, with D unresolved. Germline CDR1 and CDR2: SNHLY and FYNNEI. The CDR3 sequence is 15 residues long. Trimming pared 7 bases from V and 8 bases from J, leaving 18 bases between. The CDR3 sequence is CASTERVAEYSPLHF. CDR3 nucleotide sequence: TGTGCCAGCACCGAGAGGGTGGCAGAATATTCACCCCTCCACTTT.

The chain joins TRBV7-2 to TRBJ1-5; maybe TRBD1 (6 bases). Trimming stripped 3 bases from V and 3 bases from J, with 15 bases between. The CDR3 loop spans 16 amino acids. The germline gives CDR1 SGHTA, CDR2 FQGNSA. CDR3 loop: CASSFYTQGNNQPQHF. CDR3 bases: TGTGCCAGCAGCTTTTATACACAGGGAAACAATCAGCCCCAGCATTTT. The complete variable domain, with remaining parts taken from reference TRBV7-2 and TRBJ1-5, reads GAGVSQSPSNKVTEKGKDVELRCDPISGHTALYWYRQSLGQGLEFLIYFQGNSAPDKSGLPSDRFSAERTGGSVSTLTIQRTQQEDSAVYLCASSFYTQGNNQPQHFGDGTRLSIL.

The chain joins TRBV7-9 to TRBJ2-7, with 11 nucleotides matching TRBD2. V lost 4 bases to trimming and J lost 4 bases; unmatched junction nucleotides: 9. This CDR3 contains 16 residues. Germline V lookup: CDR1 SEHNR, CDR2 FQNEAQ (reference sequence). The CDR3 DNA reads TGTGCCAGCAGCTCCATAGCGGGAGGGCCCTCGTACGAGCAGTACTTC. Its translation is CASSSIAGGPSYEQYF.